Listed here are 14 T cell receptor beta chains from one sample, sequenced in a study of brain T cells in children with intractable seizures. The repertoire was sequenced with immunoSEQ multiplex PCR; TCRdb's copy has only in-frame clones and lacks some. The sample holds roughly 80,000 clones, under 95% seen once. The sequencing used peripheral blood, collected at surgery. Receptors were obtained from a boy under two years old with tuberous sclerosis and intractable seizures.

The chain recombines TRBV6-5 with TRBJ2-1, with D possibly TRBD2 on 5 matching bases. Trimming removed 2 bases at V and 2 bases at J, with 7 bases between. The CDR3 spans 14 residues. Germline-derived CDR1 and CDR2 are MNHEY and SVGAGI. The CDR3 coding sequence is TGTGCCAGCAGTTACGCCGGGGCCTACAATGAGCAGTTCTTC. Translated: CASSYAGAYNEQFF.

The V gene is TRBV19, the J gene TRBJ1-1, with D unresolved. The CDR3 spans 15 residues. Trimming pared 1 base from V and 4 bases from J, leaving 13 bases between. Germline V lookup: CDR1 LNHDA, CDR2 SQIVND (reference sequence). The chain's CDR3 is CASSIGPGFSTEAFF. CDR3 bases: TGTGCCAGTAGTATAGGGCCAGGTTTCAGCACTGAAGCTTTCTTT.

This clone was detected only once. The chain recombines TRBV7-3 with TRBJ2-3; TRBD2 aligns across 12 bases. The CDR3 consists of 16 residues. Germline V lookup: CDR1 SGHTA, CDR2 FQGTGA. Trimming cost V 5 bases and J 0 bases; bases outside gene matches: 3. CDR3 protein: CASSRLAGGSTDTQYF. The CDR3 nucleotides read TGTGCCAGCAGCAGGCTAGCGGGAGGGAGCACAGATACGCAGTATTTT.

The chain has TRBV5-4 and TRBJ1-1; D remains unclear. The germline V gene has CDR1 SGHNT and CDR2 YYREEE (reference sequence). CDR3 length equals 14 residues. Deletions cut 0 bases from V and 1 base from J, with 7 bases between. CDR3 sequence: CASSLEVGNTEAFF. The CDR3 DNA reads TGTGCCAGCAGCTTGGAGGTCGGGAACACTGAAGCTTTCTTT. Based on the CDR3 plus reference TRBV5-4 and TRBJ1-1, the full variable domain is ETGVTQSPTHLIKTRGQQVTLRCSSQSGHNTVSWYQQALGQGPQFIFQYYREEENGRGNFPPRFSGLQFPNYSSELNVNALELDDSALYLCASSLEVGNTEAFFGQGTRLTVV.

The V gene is TRBV13, the J gene TRBJ2-7; D call uncertain. This CDR3 contains 15 residues. Germline CDR1 and CDR2: PRHDT and FYEKMQ (reference sequence). V was clipped by 5 bases and J by 2 bases, with 16 bases between them. The CDR3 here is CASSPGPGPAYEQYF. The CDR3 nucleotides are TGTGCCAGCAGCCCCGGGCCGGGCCCAGCCTACGAGCAGTACTTC.

CDR3 sequence reads: CASSPRTGTDEQFF. DNA of the CDR3: TGTGCCAGCTCACCAAGGACAGGGACGGATGAGCAGTTCTTC. The rearrangement links TRBV18 to TRBJ2-1, with TRBD1 matching over 8 bases. Germline trimming cut 2 bases from V and 8 bases from J; bases unmatched to any gene: 5. There are 14 residues in the CDR3. CDR1 is KGHSH and CDR2 is LQKENI in the germline V gene.

The rearrangement uses TRBV10-3 and TRBJ1-5; a weak D match, TRBD1 (6 bases). CDR3 size: 14 residues. V was trimmed by 0 bases and J by 5 bases, leaving 8 bases between them. CDR1 is ENHRY, CDR2 SYGVKD, per germline. The CDR3, as DNA: TGTGCCATCAGTGAGTCAGGGGGGTATCAGCCCCAGCATTTT. It yields the protein CAISESGGYQPQHF.

The J gene is TRBJ1-1, the V gene TRBV14; a weak D match, TRBD1 (6 bases). The CDR3 runs 14 residues. The germline gives CDR1 SGHDN, CDR2 FVKESK. V lost 0 bases and J 3 bases, leaving 8 bases between the germline ends. Here the CDR3 DNA reads TGTGCCAGCAGCCAAGAAACAGGGTACACTGAAGCTTTCTTT. It is translated as CASSQETGYTEAFF.

The gene calls are TRBV29-1 and TRBJ2-7, with TRBD1 identical over 7 bases. J lost 0 bases, V lost 6 bases, and 5 bases had no gene match. Germline lookup yields CDR1 SQVTM and CDR2 ANQGSEA. This CDR3 has 13 residues. As DNA, the CDR3 is TGCAGCGTCCGGGACAGATCCTCCTACGAGCAGTACTTC. Its translation: CSVRDRSSYEQYF.

The J gene is TRBJ2-3, the V gene TRBV6-1; 10 bases are shared with TRBD2. Germline CDR1 is MNHNS and CDR2 is SASEGT. The CDR3 totals 16 residues. The V and J ends lost 2 bases and 3 bases, in that order; junction bases with no gene match: 5. The CDR3 DNA is TGTGCCAGCAGTGAATTGCCTAGCGGGAGAACAGATACGCAGTATTTT. Translating gives CASSELPSGRTDTQYF.

The chain couples TRBV3-1 (or the pseudogene TRBV3-2) to TRBJ1-1; no clear D gene. CDR1 is LGHDT, CDR2 YNNKEL, per germline (reference sequence). CDR3 length equals 16 residues. V lost 4 bases and J lost 1, with 16 bases in between. CDR3 region: CASSPFILEGNTEAFF. The CDR3 nucleotides read TGTGCCAGCAGCCCTTTTATCTTGGAGGGGAACACTGAAGCTTTCTTT.

The chain links TRBV19 to TRBJ2-3; TRBD2 matches at 7 bases. The germline V gene has CDR1 LNHDA and CDR2 SQIVND (reference sequence). The CDR3 contains 15 residues. V gave up 7 bases and J gave up 1 base; unmatched junction bases: 8. DNA for the CDR3: TGTGCCAGTATCTCCTCTAGCGGAGGCACAGATACGCAGTATTTT. As protein: CASISSSGGTDTQYF.

This chain links TRBV7-6 with TRBJ1-5; a possible D gene is TRBD1 (6 bases). Germline V gives CDR1 SGHVS, CDR2 FNYEAQ. The CDR3 is 16 amino acids. Trimming removed 4 bases from V and 7 bases from J, with 20 bases in between. CDR3 in amino acids: CASSSIGGGLGQPQHF. As DNA, the CDR3 is TGTGCCAGCAGCTCCATAGGGGGGGGGCTGGGGCAGCCCCAGCATTTT.

V is TRBV5-1 and J is TRBJ1-6; 9 bases fit TRBD1. CDR3 length: 16 residues. After removal of 1 base from V and 10 bases from J, the junction contained 9 bases not matched to a gene. Germline assignment: CDR1 SGHRS and CDR2 YFSETQ. The CDR3 loop is CASSLRDREFPSPLHF. The DNA for the CDR3 is TGCGCCAGCAGCTTGAGGGACAGGGAATTCCCCTCACCCCTCCACTTT.